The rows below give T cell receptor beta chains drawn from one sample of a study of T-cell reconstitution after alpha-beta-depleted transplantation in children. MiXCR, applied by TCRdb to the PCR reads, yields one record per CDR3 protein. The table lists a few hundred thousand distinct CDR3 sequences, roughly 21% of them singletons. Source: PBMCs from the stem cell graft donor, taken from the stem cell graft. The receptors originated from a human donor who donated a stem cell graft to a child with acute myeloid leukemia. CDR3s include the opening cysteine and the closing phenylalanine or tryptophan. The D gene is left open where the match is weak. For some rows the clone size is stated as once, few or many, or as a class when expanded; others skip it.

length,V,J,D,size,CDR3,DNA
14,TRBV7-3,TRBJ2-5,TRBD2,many,CASSSTGGGETQYF,TGTGCCAGCAGCTCGACGGGAGGTGGGGAGACCCAGTACTTC
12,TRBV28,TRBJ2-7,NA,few,CASSLKGSEQYF,TGTGCCAGCAGTTTGAAAGGGAGCGAGCAGTACTTC
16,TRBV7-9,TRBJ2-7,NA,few,CASSLVVSATSYEQYF,TGTGCCAGCAGCTTAGTGGTCAGCGCGACTTCCTACGAGCAGTACTTC
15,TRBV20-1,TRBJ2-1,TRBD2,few,CSARDSGGLDNEQFF,TGCAGTGCTAGAGATTCGGGAGGGCTCGACAATGAGCAGTTCTTC
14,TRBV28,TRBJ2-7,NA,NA,CASSFLDGAYEQYF,TGTGCCAGCAGTTTCCTGGACGGTGCCTACGAGCAGTACTTC
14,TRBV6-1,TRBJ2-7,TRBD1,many,CASNTGTGVREQYF,TGTGCCAGCAATACCGGGACAGGGGTTCGCGAGCAGTACTTC
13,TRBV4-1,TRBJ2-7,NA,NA,CASSQNRNYEQYF,TGCGCCAGCAGCCAGAACAGGAACTACGAGCAGTACTTC
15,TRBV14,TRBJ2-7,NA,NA,CASSQGASPSYEQYF,TGTGCCAGCAGCCAAGGGGCGAGCCCTTCCTACGAGCAGTACTTC
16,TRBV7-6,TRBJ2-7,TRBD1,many,CASSAGQGLDPYEQYF,TGTGCCAGCAGCGCTGGACAGGGTTTGGACCCCTACGAGCAGTACTTC
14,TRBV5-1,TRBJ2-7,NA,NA,CASSLLQGAYEQYF,TGCGCCAGCAGCTTGTTACAGGGCGCCTACGAGCAGTACTTC
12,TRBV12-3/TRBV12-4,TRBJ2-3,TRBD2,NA,CASTLAGDTQYF,TGTGCCAGCACCTTAGCGGGAGATACGCAGTATTTT
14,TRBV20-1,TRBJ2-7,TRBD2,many,CSAIGLAGGVEQYF,TGCAGTGCTATCGGACTAGCGGGAGGAGTCGAGCAGTACTTC
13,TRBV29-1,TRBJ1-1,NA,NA,CSATRGGSTEAFF,TGCAGCGCCACGAGGGGGGGGAGCACTGAAGCTTTCTTT
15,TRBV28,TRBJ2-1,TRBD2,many,CASSSLAGEAHEQFF,TGTGCCAGCAGTTCGTTAGCGGGAGAGGCCCATGAGCAGTTCTTC
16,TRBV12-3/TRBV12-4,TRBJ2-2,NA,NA,CASSLGKGSFPGELFF,TGTGCCAGCAGTTTAGGAAAGGGTTCGTTCCCCGGGGAGCTGTTTTTT
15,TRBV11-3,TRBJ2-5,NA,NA,CASSLIPGPGETQYF,TGTGCCAGCAGCTTAATCCCCGGACCAGGAGAGACCCAGTACTTC
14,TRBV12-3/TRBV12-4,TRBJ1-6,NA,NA,CASSLTVYNSPLHF,TGTGCCAGCAGTTTAACGGTTTACAATTCACCCCTCCACTTT
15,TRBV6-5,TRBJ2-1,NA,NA,CASSSVTPAYNEQFF,TGTGCCAGCAGTTCTGTGACTCCGGCCTACAATGAGCAGTTCTTC
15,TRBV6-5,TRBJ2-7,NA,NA,CASSYTGRGIYEQYF,TGTGCCAGCAGTTACACAGGGAGGGGGATCTACGAGCAGTACTTC
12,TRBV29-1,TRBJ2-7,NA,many,CSVADSSYEQYF,TGCAGCGTTGCGGACAGTTCCTACGAGCAGTACTTC
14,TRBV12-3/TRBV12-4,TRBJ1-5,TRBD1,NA,CASREQGTNQPQHF,TGTGCCAGCAGGGAACAGGGGACCAATCAGCCCCAGCATTTT
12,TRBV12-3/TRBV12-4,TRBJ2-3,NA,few,CASSLESITQYF,TGTGCCAGCAGCCTAGAGAGCATTACGCAGTATTTT
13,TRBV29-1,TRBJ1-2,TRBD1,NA,CSVEGQGTYGYTF,TGCAGCGTTGAGGGACAGGGGACGTATGGCTACACCTTC
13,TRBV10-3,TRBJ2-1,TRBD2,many,CAISAGGNNEQFF,TGTGCCATCAGTGCGGGAGGGAACAATGAGCAGTTCTTC
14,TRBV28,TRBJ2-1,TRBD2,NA,CASRLAGGWNEQFF,TGTGCCAGCAGACTAGCGGGAGGGTGGAATGAGCAGTTCTTC
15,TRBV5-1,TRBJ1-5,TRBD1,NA,CASRQGLNSNQPQHF,TGCGCCAGCCGACAGGGGTTAAATAGCAATCAGCCCCAGCATTTT
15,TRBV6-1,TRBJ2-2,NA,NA,CASSPWAEGTGELFF,TGTGCCAGCAGTCCCTGGGCAGAAGGGACCGGGGAGCTGTTTTTT
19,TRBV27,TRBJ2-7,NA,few,CASSFRWHDSILPIYEQYF,TGTGCCAGCAGTTTTCGTTGGCACGATAGTATTTTGCCCATATACGAGCAGTACTTC
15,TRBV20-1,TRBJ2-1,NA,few,CSALHLTGDNNEQFF,TGCAGTGCCCTCCACCTAACGGGAGACAACAATGAGCAGTTCTTC
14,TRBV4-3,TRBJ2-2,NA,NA,CASSLNRETGELFF,TGCGCCAGCAGCCTGAACAGGGAAACCGGGGAGCTGTTTTTT
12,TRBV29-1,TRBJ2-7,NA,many,CSVVYQGREQYF,TGCAGCGTAGTATATCAGGGCCGCGAGCAGTACTTC
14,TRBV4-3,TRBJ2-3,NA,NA,CASSQDSGVDTQYF,TGCGCCAGCAGCCAAGATAGCGGTGTCGATACGCAGTATTTT
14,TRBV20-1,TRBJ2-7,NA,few,CSAREGGRGYEQYF,TGCAGTGCTAGAGAGGGGGGTAGGGGCTACGAGCAGTACTTC
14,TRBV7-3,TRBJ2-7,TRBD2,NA,CASAKTSGYYEQYF,TGTGCCAGCGCCAAAACTAGCGGTTACTACGAGCAGTACTTC
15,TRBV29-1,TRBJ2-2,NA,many,CSVEDGWTNTGELFF,TGCAGCGTTGAAGATGGTTGGACTAACACCGGGGAGCTGTTTTTT
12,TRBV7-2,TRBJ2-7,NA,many,CASSDTFYEQYF,TGTGCCAGCAGCGATACGTTCTACGAGCAGTACTTC
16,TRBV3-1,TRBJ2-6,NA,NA,CASSQDRLAGANVLTF,TGTGCCAGCAGCCAAGATCGACTGGCTGGGGCCAACGTCCTGACTTTC
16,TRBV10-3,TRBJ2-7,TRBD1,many,CAISAKPGQGAYEQYF,TGTGCCATCAGTGCAAAACCGGGACAGGGGGCTTACGAGCAGTACTTC
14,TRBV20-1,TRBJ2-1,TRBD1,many,CSAIRQGLYNEQFF,TGCAGTGCTATCCGACAGGGTCTCTACAATGAGCAGTTCTTC
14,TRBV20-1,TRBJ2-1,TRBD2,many,CSATTSGLTNEQFF,TGCAGTGCGACCACTAGCGGGTTAACTAATGAGCAGTTCTTC
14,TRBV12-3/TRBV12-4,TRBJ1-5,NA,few,CASSLRSANQPQHF,TGTGCCAGCAGTTTAAGATCGGCGAATCAGCCCCAGCATTTT
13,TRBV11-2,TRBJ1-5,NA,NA,CASSLSGYQPQHF,TGTGCCAGCAGCTTGAGCGGGTATCAGCCCCAGCATTTT
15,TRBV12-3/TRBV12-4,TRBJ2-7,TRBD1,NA,CASSPAGQVISEQYF,TGTGCCAGCAGTCCGGCGGGACAGGTAATATCCGAGCAGTACTTC
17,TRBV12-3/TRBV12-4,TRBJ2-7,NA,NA,CASSLFRVGGGTYEQYF,TGTGCCAGCAGTTTATTTAGAGTTGGGGGCGGCACCTACGAGCAGTACTTC
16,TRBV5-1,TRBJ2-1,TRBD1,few,CASSLEQGVSYNEQFF,TGCGCCAGCAGCTTGGAACAGGGGGTTTCCTACAATGAGCAGTTCTTC
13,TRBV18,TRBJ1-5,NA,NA,CASSAGINQPQHF,TGTGCCAGCTCAGCAGGGATCAATCAGCCCCAGCATTTT
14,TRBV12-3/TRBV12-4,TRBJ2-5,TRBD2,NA,CASSFSSGRRTQYF,TGTGCCAGCAGTTTTTCCAGCGGGAGGCGGACCCAGTACTTC
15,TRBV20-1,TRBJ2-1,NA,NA,CSARRSGWRGSEQFF,TGCAGTGCTAGGAGGAGCGGGTGGAGAGGATCTGAGCAGTTCTTC
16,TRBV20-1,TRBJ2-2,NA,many,CSARPRGLTNTGELFF,TGCAGTGCTAGGCCCCGAGGCCTTACGAACACCGGGGAGCTGTTTTTT
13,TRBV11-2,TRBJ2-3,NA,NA,CASSLLNVDTQYF,TGTGCCAGCAGCCTTTTGAATGTGGATACGCAGTATTTT
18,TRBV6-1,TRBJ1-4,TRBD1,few,CASSPTLPRQGANEKLFF,TGTGCCAGCAGCCCGACTCTTCCCCGACAGGGAGCTAATGAAAAACTGTTTTTT
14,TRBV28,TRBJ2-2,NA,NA,CASSSRMSTGELFF,TGTGCCAGCAGTTCTAGAATGAGTACCGGGGAGCTGTTTTTT
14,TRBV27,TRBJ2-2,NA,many,CASSLGSAAGELFF,TGTGCCAGCAGTTTGGGCAGCGCGGCCGGGGAGCTGTTTTTT
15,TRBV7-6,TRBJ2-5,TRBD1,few,CASSLGQQGRETQYF,TGTGCCAGCAGCTTAGGACAACAGGGGCGAGAGACCCAGTACTTC
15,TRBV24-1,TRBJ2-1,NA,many,CATSDSGFEVDEQFF,TGTGCCACCAGTGATTCCGGGTTTGAGGTCGATGAGCAGTTCTTC
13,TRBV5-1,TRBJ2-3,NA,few,CASSRGGTDTQYF,TGCGCCAGCAGCAGAGGGGGCACAGATACGCAGTATTTT